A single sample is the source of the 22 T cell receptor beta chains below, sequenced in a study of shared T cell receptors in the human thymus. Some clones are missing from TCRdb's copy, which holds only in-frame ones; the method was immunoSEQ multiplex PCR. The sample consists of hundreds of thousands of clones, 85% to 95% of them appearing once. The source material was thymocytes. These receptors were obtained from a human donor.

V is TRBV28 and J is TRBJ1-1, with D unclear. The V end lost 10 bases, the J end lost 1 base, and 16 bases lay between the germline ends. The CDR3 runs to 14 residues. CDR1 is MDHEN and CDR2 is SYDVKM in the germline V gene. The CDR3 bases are TGTGCCACCCTTGCCCCGTCACGGAACACTGAAGCTTTCTTT. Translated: CATLAPSRNTEAFF.

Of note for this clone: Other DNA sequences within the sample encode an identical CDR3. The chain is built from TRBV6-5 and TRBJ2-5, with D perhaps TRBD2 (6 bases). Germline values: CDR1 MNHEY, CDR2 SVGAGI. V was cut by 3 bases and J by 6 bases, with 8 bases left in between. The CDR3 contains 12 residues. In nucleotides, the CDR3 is TGTGCCAGCAGTTATGGGGGGAAGACCCAGTACTTC. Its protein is CASSYGGKTQYF.

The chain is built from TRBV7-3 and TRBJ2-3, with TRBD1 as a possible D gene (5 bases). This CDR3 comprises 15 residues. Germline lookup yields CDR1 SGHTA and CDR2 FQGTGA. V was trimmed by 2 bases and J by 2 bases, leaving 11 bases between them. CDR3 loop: CASSLGAGFTDTQYF. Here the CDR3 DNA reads TGTGCCAGCAGCTTAGGGGCAGGTTTCACAGATACGCAGTATTTT.

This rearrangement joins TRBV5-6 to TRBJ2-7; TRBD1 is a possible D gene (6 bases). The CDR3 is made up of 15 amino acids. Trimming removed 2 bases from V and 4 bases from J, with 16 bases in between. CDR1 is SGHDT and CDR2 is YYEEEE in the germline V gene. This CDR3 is CASSLIDRPTYEQYF. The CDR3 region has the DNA TGTGCCAGCAGCTTAATTGACAGGCCTACTTACGAGCAGTACTTC.

CDR3 DNA: TGTGCCACCAGCCCTCTGAGTAAGACTCACTCCTACAATGAGCAGTTCTTC. Translation: CATSPLSKTHSYNEQFF. V usage is TRBV15 and J usage is TRBJ2-1; no definite D call. In germline, CDR1 is LNHNV, CDR2 YYDKDF (reference sequence). This CDR3 contains 17 residues. Trimming took 5 bases from V and 0 from J, leaving 17 bases between them.

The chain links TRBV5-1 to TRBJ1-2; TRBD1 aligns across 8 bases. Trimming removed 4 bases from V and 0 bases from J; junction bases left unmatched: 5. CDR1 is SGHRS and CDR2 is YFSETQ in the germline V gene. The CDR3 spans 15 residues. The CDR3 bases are TGCGCCAGCAGCGCCGGGACAGGTCCTAACTATGGCTACACCTTC. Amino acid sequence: CASSAGTGPNYGYTF.

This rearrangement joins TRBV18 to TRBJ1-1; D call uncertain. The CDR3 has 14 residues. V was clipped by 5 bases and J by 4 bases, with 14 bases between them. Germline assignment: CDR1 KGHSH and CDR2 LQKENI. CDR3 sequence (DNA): TGTGCCAGCTCAGCCCGGGCGGCGGTCACTGAAGCTTTCTTT. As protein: CASSARAAVTEAFF.

The CDR3 region has the DNA TGTGCCAGCAGTGTTGGACAGGGGAAGTACAATGAGCAGTTCTTC. Amino acid sequence: CASSVGQGKYNEQFF. The rearrangement links TRBV5-6 to TRBJ2-1, with TRBD1 matching 9 bases. The CDR3 has 15 amino acids. The V gene's germline CDR1 is SGHDT and CDR2 YYEEEE. Trimming removed 5 bases from V and 4 bases from J; junction bases left unmatched: 7.

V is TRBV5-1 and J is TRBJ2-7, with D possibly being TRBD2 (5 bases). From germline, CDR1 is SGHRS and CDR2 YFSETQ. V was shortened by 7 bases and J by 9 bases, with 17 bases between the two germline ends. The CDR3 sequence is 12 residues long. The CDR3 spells CASGLPGKGQYF. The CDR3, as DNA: TGCGCCAGCGGACTTCCGGGGAAAGGGCAGTACTTC.

This CDR3 is CASNPDREGQPQHF. The CDR3 DNA sequence: TGTGCCAGTAACCCGGACAGGGAAGGTCAGCCCCAGCATTTT. The chain couples TRBV19 to TRBJ1-5; 8 bases agree with TRBD1. Germline CDR1 LNHDA, CDR2 SQIVND (reference sequence). Unmatched junction bases numbered 8, after V lost 7 bases and J lost 6 bases. The CDR3 length is 14 residues.

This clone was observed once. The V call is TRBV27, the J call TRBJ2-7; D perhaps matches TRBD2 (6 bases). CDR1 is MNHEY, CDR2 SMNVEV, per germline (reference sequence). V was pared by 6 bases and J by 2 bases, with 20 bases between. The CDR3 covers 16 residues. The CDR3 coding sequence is TGTGCCAGCAGCCCGTTGGGGAGGAGGAGTCCCTACGAGCAGTACTTC. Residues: CASSPLGRRSPYEQYF.

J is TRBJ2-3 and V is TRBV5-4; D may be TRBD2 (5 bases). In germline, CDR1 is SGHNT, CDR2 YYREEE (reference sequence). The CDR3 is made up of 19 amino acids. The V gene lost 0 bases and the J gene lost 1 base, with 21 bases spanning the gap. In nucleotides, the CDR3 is TGTGCCAGCAGCTTGGGGAGGAGGTCTGTCGGCGATTGCACAGATACGCAGTATTTT. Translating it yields CASSLGRRSVGDCTDTQYF.

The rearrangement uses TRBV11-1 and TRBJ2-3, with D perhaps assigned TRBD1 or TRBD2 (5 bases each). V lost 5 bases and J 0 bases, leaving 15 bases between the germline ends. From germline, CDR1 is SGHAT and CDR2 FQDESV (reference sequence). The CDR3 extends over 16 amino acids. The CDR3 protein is CASSHLGRTSTDTQYF. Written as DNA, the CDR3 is TGTGCCAGCAGCCACTTGGGGCGGACTAGCACAGATACGCAGTATTTT.

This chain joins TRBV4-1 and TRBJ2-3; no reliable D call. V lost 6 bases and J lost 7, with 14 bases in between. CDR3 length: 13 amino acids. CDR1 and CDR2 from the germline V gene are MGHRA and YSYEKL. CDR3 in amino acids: CASRHGVNNTQYF. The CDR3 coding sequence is TGCGCCAGCAGACACGGAGTCAATAATACGCAGTATTTT.

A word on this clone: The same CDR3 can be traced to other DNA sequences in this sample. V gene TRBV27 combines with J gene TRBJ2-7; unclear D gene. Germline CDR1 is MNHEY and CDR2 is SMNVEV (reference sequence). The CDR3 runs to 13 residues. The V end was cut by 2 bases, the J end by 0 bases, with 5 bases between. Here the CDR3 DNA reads TGTGCCAGCAGTTTAACGGACTCCTACGAGCAGTACTTC. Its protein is CASSLTDSYEQYF.

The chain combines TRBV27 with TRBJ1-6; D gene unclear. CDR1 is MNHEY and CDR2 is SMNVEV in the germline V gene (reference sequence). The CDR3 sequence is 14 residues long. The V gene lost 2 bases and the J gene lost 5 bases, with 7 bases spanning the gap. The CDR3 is CASSLRADNSPLHF. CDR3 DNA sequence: TGTGCCAGCAGTTTACGGGCGGATAATTCACCCCTCCACTTT.

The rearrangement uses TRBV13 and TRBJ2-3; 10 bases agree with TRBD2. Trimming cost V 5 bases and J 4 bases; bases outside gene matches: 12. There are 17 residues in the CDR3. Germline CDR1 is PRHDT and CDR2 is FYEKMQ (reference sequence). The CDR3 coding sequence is TGTGCCAGCAGCCTAAGTGTTTCTAGCGGGAGTCCAGATACGCAGTATTTT. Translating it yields CASSLSVSSGSPDTQYF.

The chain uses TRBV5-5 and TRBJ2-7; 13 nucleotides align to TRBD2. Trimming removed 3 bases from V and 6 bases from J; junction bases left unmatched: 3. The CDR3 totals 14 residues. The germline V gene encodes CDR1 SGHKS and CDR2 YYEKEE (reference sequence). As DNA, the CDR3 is TGTGCCAGCAGCTGGACTAGCGGGAGTGGCGAGCAGTACTTC. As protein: CASSWTSGSGEQYF.

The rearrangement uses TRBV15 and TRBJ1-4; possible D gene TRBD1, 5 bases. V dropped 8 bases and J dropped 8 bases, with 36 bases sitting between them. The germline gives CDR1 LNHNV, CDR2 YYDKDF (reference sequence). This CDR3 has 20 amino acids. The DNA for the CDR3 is TGTGCCACCTCGCGTATGCCCAGGGTGAGGGCAATGGATGGGGGGGAAAAACTGTTTTTT. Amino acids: CATSRMPRVRAMDGGEKLFF.

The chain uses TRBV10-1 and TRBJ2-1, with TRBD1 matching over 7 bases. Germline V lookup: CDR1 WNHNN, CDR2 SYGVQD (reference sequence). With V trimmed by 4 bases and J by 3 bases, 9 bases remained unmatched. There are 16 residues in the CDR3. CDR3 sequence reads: CASSAKKWDSYNEQFF. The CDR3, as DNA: TGCGCCAGCAGTGCCAAGAAGTGGGACAGCTACAATGAGCAGTTCTTC.

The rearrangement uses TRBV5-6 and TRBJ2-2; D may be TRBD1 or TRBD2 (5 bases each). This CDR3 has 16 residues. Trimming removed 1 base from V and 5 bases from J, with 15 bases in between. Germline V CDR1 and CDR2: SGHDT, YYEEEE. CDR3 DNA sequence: TGTGCCAGCAGCTTGCACCCAGGGACGTCGACCGGGGAGCTGTTTTTT. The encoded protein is CASSLHPGTSTGELFF.

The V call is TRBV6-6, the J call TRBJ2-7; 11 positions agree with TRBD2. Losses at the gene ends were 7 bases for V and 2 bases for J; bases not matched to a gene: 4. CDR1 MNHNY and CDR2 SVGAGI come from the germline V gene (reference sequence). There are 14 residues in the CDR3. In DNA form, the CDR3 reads TGTGCCAGCATTCTAGCGGGAGGCACCTACGAGCAGTACTTC. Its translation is CASILAGGTYEQYF.